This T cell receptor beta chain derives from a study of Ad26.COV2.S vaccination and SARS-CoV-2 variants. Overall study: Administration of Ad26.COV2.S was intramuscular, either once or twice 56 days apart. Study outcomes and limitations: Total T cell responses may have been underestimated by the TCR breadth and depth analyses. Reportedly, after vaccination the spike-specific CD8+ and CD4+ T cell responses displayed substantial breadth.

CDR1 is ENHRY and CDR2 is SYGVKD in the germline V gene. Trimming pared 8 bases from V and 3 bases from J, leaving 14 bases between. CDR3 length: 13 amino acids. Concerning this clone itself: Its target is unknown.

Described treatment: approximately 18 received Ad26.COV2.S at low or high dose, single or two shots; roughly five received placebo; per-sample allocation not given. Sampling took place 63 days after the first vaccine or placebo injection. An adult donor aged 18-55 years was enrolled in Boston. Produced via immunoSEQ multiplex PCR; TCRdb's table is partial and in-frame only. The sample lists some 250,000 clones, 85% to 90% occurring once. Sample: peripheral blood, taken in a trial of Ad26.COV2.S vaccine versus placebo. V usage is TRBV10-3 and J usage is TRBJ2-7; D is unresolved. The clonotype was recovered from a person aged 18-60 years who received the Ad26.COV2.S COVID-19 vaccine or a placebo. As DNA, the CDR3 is TGTGCCATCGGTAGCTTAATAAACTACGAGCAGTACTTC. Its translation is CAIGSLINYEQYF.